Presented here are 11 T cell receptor beta chains from one specimen sequenced in a study of blood T cells in healthy people across ages (dated by TCRdb to 2015 to 2017). Library construction relied on 5' RACE. Sequenced on an Illumina HiSeq 2500. The second PCR ran for about 6 to 11 cycles and used a J-beta primer mix along with a sample-barcoded 5' primer. TCRdb reran the public reads through fastp at Q25 and MiXCR, keeping productive beta chains. Rows are unified per CDR3 protein, each entry keeping the most common DNA and genes. The sample data list about 640,000 distinct CDR3 sequences, and roughly 53% of these were observed just once. The top ten clones comprise over 35% of the sample. Sequenced sample: blood. The receptors come from a man aged 60 to 69 in good health.

The chain carries TRBV12-3 or TRBV12-4 and TRBJ2-5, with 14 positions matching TRBD2. J lost 11 bases, V lost 4 bases, and 9 bases had no gene match. The CDR3 sequence is 15 residues long. CDR3 loop: CASSSTSGGAWEQYF. For the CDR3, the DNA is TGTGCCAGCAGTTCGACTAGCGGGGGGGCATGGGAGCAGTACTTC.

The CDR3 protein is CSVEQGGRGGTQYF. CDR3 DNA sequence: TGCAGCGTTGAGCAAGGGGGCCGTGGGGGGACCCAGTACTTC. The rearrangement links TRBV29-1 to TRBJ2-7; TRBD1 matches 7 bases. With the DNA end fitting TRBJ2-5 better, the J assignment may be wrong. The germline V gene encodes CDR1 SQVTM and CDR2 ANQGSEA. The CDR3 contains 14 residues.

V usage is TRBV12-3 or TRBV12-4 and J usage is TRBJ2-1; weak D call: TRBD1 (6 bases). The CDR3 has 13 amino acids. V was pared by 2 bases and J by 9 bases, with 11 bases between. This CDR3 reads CASSLSGDTEQFF. The CDR3 nucleotides are TGTGCCAGCAGTTTAAGTGGGGACACTGAGCAGTTCTTC.

This clonotype has just a few counts. Written as DNA, the CDR3 is TGCGCCAGCAGCTTGGGGCTCGGGGATGCGGTTACGAACACTGAAGCTTTCTTT. It translates to CASSLGLGDAVTNTEAFF. The chain has TRBV5-1 and TRBJ1-1, with D uncertain. Trimming removed 0 bases from V and 1 base from J, with 19 bases in between. CDR3 size: 18 residues. Germline CDR1 SGHRS, CDR2 YFSETQ.

In its sample, this clonotype was seen a few times. The chain recombines TRBV20-1 with TRBJ1-4, with TRBD1 matching 12 bases. The CDR3 loop spans 13 amino acids. Trimming took 6 bases from V and 8 from J; bases not matched to a gene: 4. CDR1 is DFQATT, CDR2 SNEGSKA, per germline (reference sequence). The CDR3 sequence: CSAPGQGAEKLFF. The CDR3 nucleotides read TGCAGTGCCCCGGGACAGGGGGCGGAAAAACTGTTTTTT.

A few counts support this clonotype. The chain links TRBV5-1 to TRBJ2-7; D remains unclear. Between the trimmed V and J ends, which lost 0 bases and 3 bases, there was a span of 10 bases. Germline V gene data show CDR1 as SGHRS and CDR2 as YFSETQ. This CDR3 comprises 14 residues. The CDR3 DNA is TGCGCCAGCAGCTTGGAGCGACCCTACTACGAGCAGTACTTC. This translates into CASSLERPYYEQYF.

This clonotype was observed a handful of times. The chain has TRBV29-1 and TRBJ2-5; D may be TRBD1 (5 bases). Germline CDR1 is SQVTM and CDR2 is ANQGSEA. This CDR3 region has 13 residues. V gave up 7 bases and J gave up 1 base, with 13 bases separating them. The DNA of the CDR3 is TGCAGCGGGACGGCACAGGTCCAAGAGACCCAGTACTTC. Its translation: CSGTAQVQETQYF.

This clonotype has only a few counts. The chain combines TRBV7-2 with TRBJ2-1; 10 positions agree with TRBD1. In germline, CDR1 is SGHTA, CDR2 FQGNSA. The CDR3 extends over 16 amino acids. After removal of 2 bases from V and 6 bases from J, the junction contained 7 bases not matched to a gene. The CDR3 coding sequence is TGTGCCAGCAGCTTATCGACAGGGGGCCGATTCAATGAGCAGTTCTTC. It encodes CASSLSTGGRFNEQFF. Filled out from reference TRBV7-2 and TRBJ2-1, the complete variable domain reads GAGVSQSPSNKVTEKGKDVELRCDPISGHTALYWYRQSLGQGLEFLIYFQGNSAPDKSGLPSDRFSAERTGGSVSTLTIQRTQQEDSAVYLCASSLSTGGRFNEQFFGPGTRLTVL.

This clonotype was observed a handful of times. The rearrangement links TRBV12-3 or TRBV12-4 to TRBJ1-4; weak D call: TRBD1 (6 bases). This CDR3 comprises 14 residues. Trimming removed 5 bases from V and 8 bases from J, with 15 bases in between. CDR3 region: CASSVWGQNEKLFF. Written as DNA, the CDR3 is TGTGCCAGCAGTGTTTGGGGGCAAAACGAAAAACTGTTTTTT.

The chain links TRBV9 to TRBJ2-1, with TRBD1 as a possible D gene (5 bases). There are 12 residues in the CDR3. Trimming shortened V by 3 bases and J by 7 bases, and 8 bases separated the two germline ends. Germline V gene lookup returns CDR1 SGDLS and CDR2 YYNGEE. The DNA for the CDR3 is TGTGCCAGCAGCGCCCGACAGAATGAGCAGTTCTTC. This codes for CASSARQNEQFF.

This clonotype has only one observation. The chain has TRBV4-2 and TRBJ1-6; maybe TRBD1 (5 bases). CDR1 and CDR2 from the germline V gene are LGHNA and YNFKEQ. V gave up 3 bases and J gave up 11 bases, with 17 bases separating them. This CDR3 has 15 amino acids. In DNA form, the CDR3 reads TGTGCCAGCAGCCATTTCCGGGACGAAAATCCACCCCTCCACTTT. This gives the protein CASSHFRDENPPLHF.